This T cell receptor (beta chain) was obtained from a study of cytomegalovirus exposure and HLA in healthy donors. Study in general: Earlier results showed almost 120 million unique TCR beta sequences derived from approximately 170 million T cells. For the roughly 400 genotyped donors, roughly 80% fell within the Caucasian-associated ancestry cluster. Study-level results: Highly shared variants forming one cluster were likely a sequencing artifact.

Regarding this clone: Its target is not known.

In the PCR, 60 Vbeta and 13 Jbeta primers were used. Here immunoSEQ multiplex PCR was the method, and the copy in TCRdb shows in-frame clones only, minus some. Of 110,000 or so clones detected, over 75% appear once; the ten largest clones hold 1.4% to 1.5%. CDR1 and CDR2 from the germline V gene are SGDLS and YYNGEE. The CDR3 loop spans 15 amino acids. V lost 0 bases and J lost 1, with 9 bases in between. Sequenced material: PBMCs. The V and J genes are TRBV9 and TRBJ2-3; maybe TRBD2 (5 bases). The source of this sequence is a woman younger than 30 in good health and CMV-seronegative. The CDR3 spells CASSVVPGGTDTQYF. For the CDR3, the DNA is TGTGCCAGCAGCGTAGTACCCGGGGGCACAGATACGCAGTATTTT. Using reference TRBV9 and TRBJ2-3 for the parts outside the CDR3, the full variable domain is DSGVTQTPKHLITATGQRVTLRCSPRSGDLSVYWYQQSLDQGLQFLIQYYNGEERAKGNILERFSAQQFPDLHSELNLSSLELGDSALYFCASSVVPGGTDTQYFGPGTRLTVL.